A selection of T cell receptor beta chains follows, all from one sample in a study of T cell changes during pregnancy in multiple sclerosis. Sequencing used immunoSEQ multiplex PCR; TCRdb keeps in-frame clones, though not all of them. Among some 39,000 clones listed, approximately 90% were seen once. Here the sequenced sample was CD4+ T cells from peripheral blood mononuclear cells, taken in the second trimester of pregnancy. The receptors derive from a female donor in good health, enrolled as a control in a pregnancy study. Each CDR3 is given with its conserved first and last residue. Fields, in order: V gene, J gene, clone size, D gene, CDR3 protein, CDR3 DNA. D genes are given only for firm matches. Only part of the rows carry a size: once, few, many, or a class if the clone is expanded.

TRBV30	TRBJ1-2	.	TRBD1	CACGTGVGYTF	TGTGCCTGCGGGACAGGGGTTGGCTACACCTTC
TRBV29-1	TRBJ1-1	.	.	CSVEKSNTEAFF	TGCAGCGTTGAGAAGAGCAACACTGAAGCTTTCTTT
TRBV7-3	TRBJ2-2	.	TRBD2	CASSQQPAGAGELFF	TGTGCCAGCAGCCAGCAGCCGGCGGGAGCCGGGGAGCTGTTTTTT
TRBV28	TRBJ1-5	once	.	CASRESRSNQPQHF	TGTGCCAGCAGGGAGAGTAGGAGCAATCAGCCCCAGCATTTT
TRBV11-3	TRBJ2-7	.	TRBD1	CASSSGTGDEQYF	TGTGCCAGCAGCTCCGGGACAGGGGATGAGCAGTACTTC
TRBV19	TRBJ1-3	.	.	CASSRQSSGNTIYF	TGTGCCAGTAGCCGACAGAGCTCTGGAAACACCATATATTTT
TRBV5-1	TRBJ2-1	.	.	CASSPWGVGNEQFF	TGCGCCAGCAGCCCTTGGGGGGTAGGCAATGAGCAGTTCTTC
TRBV4-3	TRBJ1-2	once	.	CASSQTGSGGYTF	TGCGCCAGCAGCCAAACAGGGTCGGGTGGCTACACCTTC
TRBV6-5	TRBJ2-7	once	.	CASSYRTAPSYEQYF	TGTGCCAGCAGTTATCGGACAGCTCCCTCCTACGAGCAGTACTTC
TRBV18	TRBJ1-2	.	.	CASSPTANYGYTF	TGTGCCAGCTCACCAACAGCTAACTATGGCTACACCTTC
TRBV12-5	TRBJ2-3	.	.	CASGLFPPTNSPRTDTDTQYF	TGTGCTAGTGGTTTGTTCCCCCCCACGAATTCCCCGAGAACCGACACAGATACGCAGTATTTT
TRBV5-1	TRBJ1-1	.	.	CASTVGVEATEAFF	TGCGCCAGCACCGTAGGGGTCGAGGCCACTGAAGCTTTCTTT
TRBV7-6	TRBJ1-3	.	.	CASSLAPPGQSSGNTIYF	TGTGCCAGCAGCTTAGCGCCTCCAGGGCAGAGCTCTGGAAACACCATATATTTT
TRBV2	TRBJ1-2	.	.	CASSNRAGYTF	TGTGCCAGCAGTAACAGGGCTGGCTACACCTTC
TRBV5-4	TRBJ2-2	.	TRBD2	CASSSGRLAGTGELFF	TGTGCCAGCAGCTCAGGAAGACTAGCGGGGACCGGGGAGCTGTTTTTT
TRBV18	TRBJ1-5	.	.	CASSPGQSNQPQHF	TGTGCCAGCTCACCGGGGCAAAGCAATCAGCCCCAGCATTTT
TRBV5-6	TRBJ1-3	.	.	CASSFGITGSGNTIYF	TGTGCCAGCAGCTTCGGTATTACGGGTTCTGGAAACACCATATATTTT
TRBV15	TRBJ1-5	.	TRBD1	CATSSMTGNQPQHF	TGTGCCACCAGCAGTATGACAGGGAATCAGCCCCAGCATTTT
TRBV27	TRBJ2-3	.	TRBD2	CASSFGLAGGPISTDTQYF	TGTGCCAGCAGTTTTGGTCTAGCGGGGGGGCCGATTAGTACAGATACGCAGTATTTT
TRBV4-2	TRBJ1-1	.	.	CASSRTENTEAFF	TGTGCCAGCAGCCGGACTGAGAACACTGAAGCTTTCTTT
TRBV6-5	TRBJ1-6	.	.	CASSREQGSPLHF	TGTGCCAGCAGTCGGGAACAGGGTTCACCCCTCCACTTT
TRBV27	TRBJ2-1	once	.	CASSFTVGGVRNEQFF	TGTGCCAGCAGTTTCACCGTAGGAGGAGTAAGGAATGAGCAGTTCTTC
TRBV18	TRBJ1-1	.	.	CASSSRQDTEAFF	TGTGCCAGCTCTTCGAGGCAAGACACTGAAGCTTTCTTT
TRBV30	TRBJ2-1	once	.	CAWSVPGRTYNEQFF	TGTGCCTGGAGTGTACCTGGGAGAACCTACAATGAGCAGTTCTTC
TRBV4-1	TRBJ2-2	.	TRBD1	CASSQGGGVTGELFF	TGCGCCAGCAGCCAAGGAGGGGGCGTCACCGGGGAGCTGTTTTTT
TRBV2	TRBJ2-2	.	.	CASSPNYPIFSGELFF	TGTGCCAGCAGCCCAAACTACCCGATCTTTTCCGGGGAGCTGTTTTTT
TRBV7-9	TRBJ2-7	.	.	CASSSTGTLAYEQYF	TGTGCCAGCAGCTCCACCGGGACTCTAGCCTACGAGCAGTACTTC